One and the same sample provided the 21 T cell receptor beta chains below, sequenced in a study of blood T cell repertoires in COVID-19. This table comes from immunoSEQ multiplex PCR, and its TCRdb copy is limited to in-frame clones, with some not included. Among around 280,000 clones, around 90% were seen once, and the ten largest hold about 2.2%. What was sequenced was peripheral blood. Receptors originate from a woman aged 50 to 65 who had recovered from COVID-19.

The chain couples TRBV30 to TRBJ1-2, with 9 nucleotides matching TRBD1. Germline CDR1 and CDR2: GTSNPN and SVGIG (reference sequence). V lost 0 bases to trimming and J lost 8 bases; unmatched junction nucleotides: 13. The CDR3 totals 16 residues. The CDR3 region is CAWSVAGQGAGRGYTF. The CDR3 nucleotides are TGTGCCTGGAGTGTTGCGGGACAGGGAGCCGGTCGGGGCTACACCTTC.

J is TRBJ1-2 and V is TRBV5-6; no clear D. This CDR3 has 18 amino acids. Germline assignment: CDR1 SGHDT and CDR2 YYEEEE. The V and J ends lost 1 base and 3 bases respectively, with 22 bases between them. CDR3 sequence reads: CASSLFRDWTLRDYGYTF. The CDR3 nucleotides are TGTGCCAGCAGCTTGTTCCGGGATTGGACCTTGCGAGACTATGGCTACACCTTC.

This chain links TRBV5-6 with TRBJ1-2; weak D call: TRBD1 (6 bases). V lost 4 bases and J 4 bases, leaving 23 bases between the germline ends. Germline CDR1 is SGHDT and CDR2 is YYEEEE. There are 17 residues in the CDR3. The chain's CDR3 is CASSRPQRTGYGYGYTF. The CDR3 coding sequence is TGTGCCAGCAGCCGTCCTCAAAGAACAGGGTACGGCTATGGCTACACCTTC. Complete variable domain (other parts from reference TRBV5-6 and TRBJ1-2): DAGVTQSPTHLIKTRGQQVTLRCSPKSGHDTVSWYQQALGQGPQFIFQYYEEEERQRGNFPDRFSGHQFPNYSSELNVNALLLGDSALYLCASSRPQRTGYGYGYTFGSGTRLTVV.

The chain couples TRBV3-1 (or the pseudogene TRBV3-2) to TRBJ2-7, with 8 bases lining up with TRBD1. Germline lookup yields CDR1 LGHDT and CDR2 YNNKEL (reference sequence). There are 16 residues in the CDR3. V lost 1 base to trimming and J lost 3 bases; unmatched junction nucleotides: 8. CDR3: CASSQGPGGVGYEQYF. DNA of the CDR3: TGTGCCAGCAGCCAAGGGCCAGGGGGCGTCGGCTACGAGCAGTACTTC.

There are a few counts of this clone. DNA of the CDR3: TGCGCCAGCAGCAGGGAGGTCAATTCACCCCTCCACTTT. Amino acids: CASSREVNSPLHF. The chain employs TRBV5-1 and TRBJ1-6; D remains unclear. The CDR3 has 13 residues. The germline V gene has CDR1 SGHRS and CDR2 YFSETQ. V gave up 4 bases and J gave up 7 bases, with 9 bases separating them.

CDR3 sequence: CAISETGFTDTQYF. Written as DNA, the CDR3 is TGTGCCATCAGTGAGACAGGATTCACAGATACGCAGTATTTT. J is TRBJ2-3 and V is TRBV10-3; maybe TRBD1 (5 bases). This CDR3 comprises 14 residues. V was pared by 2 bases and J by 2 bases, with 8 bases between. Per the germline V gene, CDR1 is ENHRY and CDR2 is SYGVKD.

CDR3 residues: CASSQEPSGSYEQYF. CDR3 DNA sequence: TGTGCCAGCAGCCAAGAACCTAGCGGCTCCTACGAGCAGTACTTC. The rearrangement links TRBV4-2 to TRBJ2-7; 7 bases line up with TRBD2. Germline V gene data show CDR1 as LGHNA and CDR2 as YNFKEQ. V shed 0 bases and J 0 bases; nucleotides not matched to a gene: 2. The CDR3 covers 15 residues.

CDR3 protein: CAISESRAGDEETQYF. In DNA form, the CDR3 reads TGTGCCATCAGTGAGTCCAGGGCAGGGGATGAAGAGACCCAGTACTTC. This chain uses TRBV10-3 with TRBJ2-5; TRBD1 might be the D (6 bases). Per the germline V gene, CDR1 is ENHRY and CDR2 is SYGVKD. V lost 0 bases to trimming and J lost 3 bases, with 14 bases between them. This CDR3 region has 16 residues.

This clone is a singleton in its sample. This rearrangement joins TRBV11-2 to TRBJ1-2; D remains ambiguous. Germline lookup yields CDR1 SGHAT and CDR2 FQNNGV. Trimming cost V 5 bases and J 2 bases, with 12 bases left between them. The CDR3 has 14 amino acids. CDR3 DNA sequence: TGTGCCAGCAGCCGTGTAGTACAGAACTATGGCTACACCTTC. Its protein is CASSRVVQNYGYTF.

The V and J genes are TRBV7-2 and TRBJ2-1, with 8 bases aligning to TRBD2. Germline CDR1 and CDR2: SGHTA and FQGNSA. Unmatched junction bases numbered 0, after V lost 2 bases and J lost 12 bases. This CDR3 is built from 11 residues. CDR3 sequence (DNA): TGTGCCAGCAGCTTACGGGGGGGGCAGTTCTTC. Translation gives CASSLRGGQFF. Based on the CDR3 plus reference TRBV7-2 and TRBJ2-1, the full variable domain is GAGVSQSPSNKVTEKGKDVELRCDPISGHTALYWYRQSLGQGLEFLIYFQGNSAPDKSGLPSDRFSAERTGGSVSTLTIQRTQQEDSAVYLCASSLRGGQFFGPGTRLTVL.

This chain uses TRBV9 with TRBJ2-3; possibly TRBD2 for D (5 bases). Looked up from germline, CDR1 is SGDLS and CDR2 is YYNGEE. V was pared by 0 bases and J by 3 bases, with 11 bases between. The CDR3 consists of 15 residues. CDR3 DNA sequence: TGTGCCAGCAGCGTAGGCGGGTGGGGAACAGATACGCAGTATTTT. Translated, it gives CASSVGGWGTDTQYF.

This chain links TRBV30 with TRBJ1-5, with D tentatively TRBD1 (6 bases). CDR1 and CDR2 (germline): GTSNPN, SVGIG (reference sequence). This CDR3 has 15 amino acids. V lost 5 bases to trimming and J lost 2 bases, with 16 bases between them. The CDR3 protein is CAWGRGGIGNQPQHF. The CDR3 DNA reads TGTGCCTGGGGGCGAGGGGGAATTGGCAATCAGCCCCAGCATTTT.

V and J are TRBV27 and TRBJ2-7; 9 positions agree with TRBD1. V was clipped by 3 bases and J by 7 bases; unmatched bases: 7. The CDR3 runs 14 residues. Germline V gene sequence: CDR1 MNHEY, CDR2 SMNVEV (reference sequence). CDR3 sequence reads: CASSFAQGAGEQYF. The DNA for the CDR3 is TGTGCCAGCAGTTTTGCACAGGGGGCCGGGGAGCAGTACTTC.

The rearrangement uses TRBV18 and TRBJ1-1; D is unresolved. This CDR3 is 12 amino acids long. V lost 0 bases, J lost 8 bases, and 7 bases lay in between. Germline-derived CDR1 and CDR2 are KGHSH and LQKENI. The CDR3 loop is CASSPPDGEAFF. The CDR3 DNA is TGTGCCAGCTCACCACCCGACGGGGAAGCTTTCTTT.

The chain recombines TRBV10-3 with TRBJ1-1; D uncertain. Trimming removed 7 bases at V and 1 base at J, with 13 bases between. The CDR3 covers 14 residues. Germline CDR1 ENHRY, CDR2 SYGVKD. The CDR3 reads CAITPAATNTEAFF. CDR3 nucleotide sequence: TGTGCCATCACTCCCGCGGCAACGAACACTGAAGCTTTCTTT.

The chain has TRBV5-1 and TRBJ2-2; TRBD2 aligns across 13 bases. In germline, CDR1 is SGHRS, CDR2 YFSETQ. The CDR3 sequence is 16 residues long. J gave up 4 bases and V 4 bases, and 4 bases lay outside the gene matches. CDR3 nucleotides: TGCGCCAGCAGCCAGACTAGCGGGGGGCCCACCGGGGAGCTGTTTTTT. It translates to CASSQTSGGPTGELFF.

V gene TRBV29-1 combines with J gene TRBJ2-1; 12 bases agree with TRBD2. V lost 1 base, J lost 0 bases, and 19 bases stayed unmatched. The V gene's germline CDR1 is SQVTM and CDR2 ANQGSEA. CDR3 length: 22 residues. CDR3 bases: TGCAGCGTTGAAGGCGTTTTCGTGACGACTAGCGGGAGCCTAGACTCCTACAATGAGCAGTTCTTC. Translation gives CSVEGVFVTTSGSLDSYNEQFF.

The V call is TRBV5-8, the J call TRBJ1-3, with D maybe TRBD1 (6 bases). With 2 bases removed from V and 3 bases from J, the gap between germline ends came to 12 bases. This CDR3 has 15 residues. Germline CDR1 and CDR2: SGHTS and YDEGEE. CDR3 DNA sequence: TGTGCCAGCAGCTTCGGGGGGGCAATTGGAAACACCATATATTTT. Protein: CASSFGGAIGNTIYF. The full variable domain, rest sourced from reference TRBV5-8 and TRBJ1-3, is EAGVTQSPTHLIKTRGQQATLRCSPISGHTSVYWYQQALGLGLQFLLWYDEGEERNRGNFPPRFSGRQFPNYSSELNVNALELEDSALYLCASSFGGAIGNTIYFGEGSWLTVV.

The V and J genes are TRBV19 and TRBJ2-6; D might be TRBD1 (5 bases). The CDR3 runs to 15 residues. V gave up 8 bases and J gave up 4 bases, with 15 bases separating them. The V gene's germline CDR1 is LNHDA and CDR2 SQIVND (reference sequence). CDR3 bases: TGTGCCAGTGGAGCCGCAGGGTCCGGGGCCAACGTCCTGACTTTC. Translated, it gives CASGAAGSGANVLTF.

The chain recombines TRBV7-3 with TRBJ2-2; D not resolved. The germline V and J ends were trimmed by 2 bases and 6 bases, with 13 bases remaining between them. CDR3 length equals 15 residues. Germline values: CDR1 SGHTA, CDR2 FQGTGA. DNA of the CDR3: TGTGCCAGCAGCTTAGCCGGTCCTCCCTCCGGGGAGCTGTTTTTT. It encodes CASSLAGPPSGELFF.

This clone has a single count. The V and J genes are TRBV4-3 and TRBJ2-1, with D tentatively TRBD2 (6 bases). Trimming left V 1 base short and J 8 bases short, with 12 bases between. The germline gives CDR1 LGHNA, CDR2 YSLEER. This CDR3 region has 14 residues. The CDR3 DNA sequence: TGCGCCAGCAGCCAAGGACTAGGCCGGCATGAGCAGTTCTTC. It is translated as CASSQGLGRHEQFF.